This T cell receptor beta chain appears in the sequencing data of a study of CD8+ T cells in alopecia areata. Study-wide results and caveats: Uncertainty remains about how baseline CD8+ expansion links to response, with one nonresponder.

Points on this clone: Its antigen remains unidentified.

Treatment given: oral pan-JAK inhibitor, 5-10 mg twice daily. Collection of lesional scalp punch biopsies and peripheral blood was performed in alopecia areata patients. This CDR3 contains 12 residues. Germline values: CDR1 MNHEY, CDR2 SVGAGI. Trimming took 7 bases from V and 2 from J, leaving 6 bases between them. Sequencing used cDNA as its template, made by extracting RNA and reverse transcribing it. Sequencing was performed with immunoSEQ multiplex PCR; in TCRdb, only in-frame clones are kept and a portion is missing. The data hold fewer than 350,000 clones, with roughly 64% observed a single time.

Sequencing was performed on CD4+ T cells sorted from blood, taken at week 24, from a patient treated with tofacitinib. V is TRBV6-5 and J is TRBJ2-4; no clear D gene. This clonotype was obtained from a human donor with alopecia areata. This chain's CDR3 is CASTSTKNIQYF. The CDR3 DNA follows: TGTGCCAGCACTTCCACCAAAAACATTCAGTACTTC.